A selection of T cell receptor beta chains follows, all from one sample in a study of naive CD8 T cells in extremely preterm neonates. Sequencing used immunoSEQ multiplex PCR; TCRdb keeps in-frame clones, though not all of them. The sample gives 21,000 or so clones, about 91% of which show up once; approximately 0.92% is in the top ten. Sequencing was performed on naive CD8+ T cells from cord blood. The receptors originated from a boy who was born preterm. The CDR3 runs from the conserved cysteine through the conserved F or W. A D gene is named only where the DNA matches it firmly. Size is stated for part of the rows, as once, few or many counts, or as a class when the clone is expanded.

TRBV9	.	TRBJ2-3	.	CASSGDTQYF	TGTGCCAGCAGCGGAGATACGCAGTATTTT
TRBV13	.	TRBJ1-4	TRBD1	CASSSQGANEKLFF	TGTGCCAGCAGCTCCCAGGGGGCTAATGAAAAACTGTTTTTT
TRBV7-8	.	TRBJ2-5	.	CASSLETQYF	TGTGCCAGCAGCTTAGAGACCCAGTACTTC
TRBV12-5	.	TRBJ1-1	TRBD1	CASGLVRGTGRDTEAFF	TGTGCTAGTGGTTTGGTAAGGGGGACAGGGAGGGACACTGAAGCTTTCTTT
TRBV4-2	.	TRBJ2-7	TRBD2	CASSQAQSGGALEQYF	TGTGCCAGCAGCCAAGCTCAGAGCGGGGGGGCCCTCGAGCAGTACTTC
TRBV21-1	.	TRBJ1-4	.	CANPLRTGEEKLFF	TGTGCCAATCCCTTAAGGACAGGGGAGGAAAAACTGTTTTTT
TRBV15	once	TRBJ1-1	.	CATSRDNTEAFF	TGTGCCACCAGCAGAGACAACACTGAAGCTTTCTTT
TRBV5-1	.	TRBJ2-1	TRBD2	CASSLTSGGANEQFF	TGCGCCAGCAGCTTGACTAGCGGGGGGGCCAATGAGCAGTTCTTC
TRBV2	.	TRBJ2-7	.	CASTPLGAYEQYF	TGTGCCAGCACCCCCTTGGGGGCCTACGAGCAGTACTTC
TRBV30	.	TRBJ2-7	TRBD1	CAWTWTGGYEQYF	TGTGCCTGGACCTGGACAGGGGGCTACGAGCAGTACTTC
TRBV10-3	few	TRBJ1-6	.	CAISDNSPLHF	TGTGCCATCAGTGACAATTCACCCCTCCACTTT
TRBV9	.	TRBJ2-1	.	CASSVALNNEQFF	TGTGCCAGCAGCGTAGCTCTAAACAATGAGCAGTTCTTC
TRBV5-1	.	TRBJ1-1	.	CASSLANTEAFF	TGCGCCAGCAGCTTGGCGAACACTGAAGCTTTCTTT
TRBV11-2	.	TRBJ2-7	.	CASSLVSYEQYF	TGTGCCAGCAGCTTAGTCTCCTACGAGCAGTACTTC
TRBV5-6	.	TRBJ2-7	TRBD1	CASSLGTGGEQYF	TGTGCCAGCAGCTTGGGGACAGGGGGCGAGCAGTACTTC
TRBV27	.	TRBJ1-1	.	CASSLGGANTEAFF	TGTGCCAGCAGTTTAGGGGGCGCGAACACTGAAGCTTTCTTT
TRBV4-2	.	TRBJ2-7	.	CASSPRTPFVEQYF	TGTGCCAGCAGCCCTAGGACCCCCTTCGTCGAGCAGTACTTC
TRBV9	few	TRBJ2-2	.	CASSVEVGELFF	TGTGCCAGCAGCGTAGAGGTCGGGGAGCTGTTTTTT
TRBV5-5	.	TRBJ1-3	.	CASSLDRETGNTIYF	TGTGCCAGCAGCTTGGACAGGGAAACTGGAAACACCATATATTTT
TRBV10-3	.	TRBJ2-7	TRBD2	CAISTGTSSYEQYF	TGTGCCATCAGTACCGGGACTAGCTCCTACGAGCAGTACTTC
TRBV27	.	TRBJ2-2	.	CASSLSNTGELFF	TGTGCCAGCAGTTTATCCAACACCGGGGAGCTGTTTTTT
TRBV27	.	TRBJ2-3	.	CASSLQDTDTQYF	TGTGCCAGCAGTTTACAGGACACAGATACGCAGTATTTT